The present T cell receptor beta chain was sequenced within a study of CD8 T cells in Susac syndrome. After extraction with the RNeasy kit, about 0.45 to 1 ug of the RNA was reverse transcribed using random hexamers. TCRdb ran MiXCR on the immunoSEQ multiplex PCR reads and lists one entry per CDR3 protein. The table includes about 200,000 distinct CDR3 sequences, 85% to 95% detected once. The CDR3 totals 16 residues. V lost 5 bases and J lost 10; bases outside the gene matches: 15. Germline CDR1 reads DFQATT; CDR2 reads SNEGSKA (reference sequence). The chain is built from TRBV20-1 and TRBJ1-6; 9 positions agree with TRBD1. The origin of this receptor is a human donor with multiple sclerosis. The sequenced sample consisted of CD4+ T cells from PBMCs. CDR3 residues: CSAPRTGAEDRSPLHF. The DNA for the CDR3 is TGCAGTGCTCCTCGGACAGGGGCCGAGGATAGATCACCCCTCCACTTT.